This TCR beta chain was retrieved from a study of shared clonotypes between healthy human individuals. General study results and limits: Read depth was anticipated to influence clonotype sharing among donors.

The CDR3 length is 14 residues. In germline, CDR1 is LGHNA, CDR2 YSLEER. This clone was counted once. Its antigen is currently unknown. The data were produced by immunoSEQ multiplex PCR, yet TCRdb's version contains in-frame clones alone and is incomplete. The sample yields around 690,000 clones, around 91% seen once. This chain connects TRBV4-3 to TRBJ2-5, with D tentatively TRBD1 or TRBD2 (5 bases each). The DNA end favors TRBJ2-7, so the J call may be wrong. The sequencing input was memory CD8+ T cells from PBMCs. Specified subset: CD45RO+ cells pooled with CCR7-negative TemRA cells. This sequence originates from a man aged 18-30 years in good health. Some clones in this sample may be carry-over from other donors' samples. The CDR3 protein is CASSQDRDGYEQYF. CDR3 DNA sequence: TGCGCCAGCAGCCAAGACAGGGACGGCTACGAGCAGTACTTC.